The entry below gives a single T cell receptor (beta chain) sequence along with its context. The V end was cut by 6 bases, the J end by 2 bases, with 10 bases between. Germline V lookup: CDR1 SQVTM, CDR2 ANQGSEA. CDR3 length: 12 amino acids. RNA was extracted and reverse transcribed into cDNA as the sequencing template. Assay: immunoSEQ multiplex PCR; the TCRdb copy retains only in-frame clones and omits some. The data show more than 200,000 clones, with roughly 66% seen just once and more than 0.95% held by the top ten. This sample is part of a study of CD8+ T cells in alopecia areata. Treatment meaning: oral pan-JAK inhibitor, 5-10 mg twice daily. Sampling of alopecia areata patients yielded lesional scalp punch biopsies as well as peripheral blood.

This sample comprised CD4+ T cells sorted from blood, obtained around week 44, from a patient treated with tofacitinib. The rearrangement links TRBV29-1 to TRBJ1-2; D is possibly TRBD1 (5 bases). This clonotype originated in a human donor with alopecia areata. The CDR3 region has the DNA TGCAGCGTGGCGGGGGAGAACTATGGCTACACCTTC. Its protein product is CSVAGENYGYTF. Drawing the rest from reference TRBV29-1 and TRBJ1-2, the complete variable domain is SAVISQKPSRDICQRGTSLTIQCQVDSQVTMMFWYRQQPGQSLTLIATANQGSEATYESGFVIDKFPISRPNLTFSTLTVSNMSPEDSSIYLCSVAGENYGYTFGSGTRLTVV.